This paragraph reports one T cell receptor (beta chain). The antigen is unknown. Researchers tagged individual cDNA molecules with unique molecular identifiers. MiXCR, run by TCRdb on the 5' RACE reads, gives a single entry per CDR3 protein. The table shows 100,000 to 130,000 distinct CDR3 sequences, with around an eighth occurring only once. This sample was included in a study of early T cells in non-severe SARS-CoV-2 infection. The overall study: With bulk RNA from unsorted whole blood as input, sequencing yielded unpaired chains. General observations from the study: VDJdb matching skewed toward anti-spike CD8 responses, missing private and CD4 specificities.

Sequencing input: whole blood. This TCR was sampled from an adult who was a healthcare worker with PCR-confirmed SARS-CoV-2 infection or an uninfected control (not recorded which).

The CDR3 region has the DNA TGTGCCAGCAGCCCCCGGCCAGCCGCCTACGAGCAGTACTTC. Translated: CASSPRPAAYEQYF. The genes are TRBV11-2 and TRBJ2-7; D unresolved. In germline, CDR1 is SGHAT, CDR2 FQNNGV. Trimming cost V 5 bases and J 2 bases, with 13 bases left between them. The CDR3 length is 14 residues.